These 9 T cell receptor beta chains were sequenced from one sample in a study of shared clonotypes between healthy human individuals. CD45RO negativity and positive selection for CCR7 defined naive CD8 cells, a population that excluded terminally differentiated effector memory CD45RA+ cells. Profiled with immunoSEQ multiplex PCR; TCRdb holds only in-frame clones, not every one. The top ten clones hold 0.2% to 0.25% of a sample with approximately 840,000 clones, about 96% of them seen once. Sequenced input: naive CD8+ T cells sorted from blood. Receptors originate from a young man in good health.

The V gene is TRBV30, the J gene TRBJ2-7, with D tentatively TRBD1 (6 bases). Germline V gives CDR1 GTSNPN, CDR2 SVGIG (reference sequence). V was pared by 0 bases and J by 1 base, with 10 bases between. This CDR3 is built from 14 residues. The CDR3 spells CAWSVIDRSYEQYF. In nucleotides, the CDR3 is TGTGCCTGGAGTGTAATCGACAGGTCCTACGAGCAGTACTTC. The whole variable domain, remainder taken from reference TRBV30 and TRBJ2-7, is SQTIHQWPATLVQPVGSPLSLECTVEGTSNPNLYWYRQAAGRGLQLLFYSVGIGQISSEVPQNLSASRPQDRQFILSSKKLLLSDSGFYLCAWSVIDRSYEQYFGPGTRLTVT.

The V gene is TRBV5-4, the J gene TRBJ2-1; 9 nucleotides align to TRBD2. With V trimmed by 4 bases and J by 0 bases, 14 bases remained unmatched. CDR3 length: 19 amino acids. Germline CDR1 SGHNT, CDR2 YYREEE (reference sequence). The CDR3 loop reads CASSGTPGTSRDSYNEQFF. The CDR3 DNA reads TGTGCCAGCAGCGGGACGCCCGGGACTAGCCGTGACTCCTACAATGAGCAGTTCTTC.

The J gene is TRBJ2-3, the V gene TRBV5-1; no definite D call. V was pared by 3 bases and J by 2 bases, with 10 bases between. This CDR3 comprises 14 residues. Germline V lookup: CDR1 SGHRS, CDR2 YFSETQ. CDR3 protein: CASSYTDPTDTQYF. The CDR3 DNA sequence: TGCGCCAGCAGCTATACCGACCCCACAGATACGCAGTATTTT.

The chain combines TRBV4-1 with TRBJ2-7; 9 nucleotides agree with TRBD1. This CDR3 contains 17 residues. The V segment lost 5 bases and the J segment 0 bases; nucleotides outside the gene matches: 11. Germline CDR1 and CDR2: MGHRA and YSYEKL. The CDR3 is CASSEQPGTGSSYEQYF. The CDR3 DNA reads as TGCGCCAGCAGCGAGCAGCCTGGGACAGGGAGCTCCTACGAGCAGTACTTC.

The chain has TRBV6-5 and TRBJ1-1; D is unclear. The germline V and J ends were trimmed by 5 bases and 1 base, with 8 bases remaining between them. This CDR3 is 13 amino acids long. CDR1 and CDR2 (germline): MNHEY, SVGAGI. CDR3 nucleotide sequence: TGTGCCAGCAGTCCCCTGCGGAACACTGAAGCTTTCTTT. Translated: CASSPLRNTEAFF.

The CDR3 loop reads CASSLWTSANEQFF. CDR3 sequence (DNA): TGTGCCAGCAGCCTCTGGACTAGCGCGAATGAGCAGTTCTTC. The chain uses TRBV7-2 and TRBJ2-1; the match to TRBD2 covers 9 bases. Trimming removed 5 bases from V and 7 bases from J; junction bases left unmatched: 6. From germline, CDR1 is SGHTA and CDR2 FQGNSA. The length of the CDR3 is 14 residues.

The rearrangement uses TRBV7-9 and TRBJ1-2, with 7 bases matching TRBD1. With V trimmed by 8 bases and J by 3 bases, 12 bases remained unmatched. CDR1 is SEHNR, CDR2 FQNEAQ, per germline (reference sequence). CDR3 length: 15 amino acids. In DNA, the CDR3 is TGTGCCAGCGCCGCCACAGGGGTGGGTTACTATGGCTACACCTTC. This codes for CASAATGVGYYGYTF.

The V call is TRBV27, the J call TRBJ2-7, with a weak D call TRBD2 (5 bases). The ends were cut back, 6 bases at V and 3 bases at J, with 30 bases in the middle. Germline values: CDR1 MNHEY, CDR2 SMNVEV (reference sequence). The CDR3 is 19 residues long. The CDR3 region is CASRSTRQSLPGMGYEQYF. DNA of the CDR3: TGTGCCAGCAGATCTACTCGTCAATCTCTCCCCGGGATGGGCTACGAGCAGTACTTC.

This chain connects TRBV4-3 to TRBJ2-1, with D perhaps TRBD1 or TRBD2 (5 bases each). This CDR3 spans 16 amino acids. The germline V and J ends were trimmed by 0 bases and 9 bases, with 18 bases remaining between them. Per germline, CDR1 LGHNA and CDR2 YSLEER. CDR3 DNA: TGCGCCAGCAGCCAAGATAGAGCTAGCCCGAGGGGTGAGCAGTTCTTC. It codes for CASSQDRASPRGEQFF.